Listed below are T cell receptor beta chains from one sample, sequenced in a study of CD8 T cells in ankylosing spondylitis. TCRdb processed the 5' RACE reads anew with MiXCR; each CDR3 protein has one entry. The table lists some 90,000 distinct CDR3 sequences, roughly 30% of them singletons. The source material was blood, either unsorted or a sorted T cell fraction (not recorded which). Every receptor here comes from a male donor with ankylosing spondylitis or in good health (not recorded which). The CDR3 runs from the conserved cysteine through the conserved F or W. Each record gives: clone size, V gene, J gene, CDR3 length, D gene, CDR3 DNA, CDR3 protein. A D gene is named only where the DNA matches it firmly. The listing skips clone size in some rows; elsewhere it reads once, few, many or a size class.

abundance: NA
v_gene: TRBV12-3/TRBV12-4
j_gene: TRBJ2-2
len: 14
d_gene: TRBD1
CDR3nt: TGTGCCAGCAGCCCCCAAAGACAGGGAGGGGAGCTGTTTTTT
CDR3aa: CASSPQRQGGELFF

abundance: NA
v_gene: TRBV20-1
j_gene: TRBJ2-3
len: 12
d_gene: NA
CDR3nt: TGCAGTGCTAGGTTGTCTTCCGATACGCAGTATTTT
CDR3aa: CSARLSSDTQYF

abundance: NA
v_gene: TRBV29-1
j_gene: TRBJ1-1
len: 14
d_gene: NA
CDR3nt: TGCAGCGCCCGCACGACAGGCGGGGACACTGAAGCTTTCTTT
CDR3aa: CSARTTGGDTEAFF

abundance: NA
v_gene: TRBV4-1
j_gene: TRBJ2-3
len: 16
d_gene: TRBD2
CDR3nt: TGCGCCAGCAGCCAAGATTATCGGGGGGGCACAGATACGCAGTATTTT
CDR3aa: CASSQDYRGGTDTQYF

abundance: few
v_gene: TRBV5-1
j_gene: TRBJ1-1
len: 14
d_gene: NA
CDR3nt: TGCGCCAGCAGGAAACAGGGTGTCGACACTGAAGCTTTCTTT
CDR3aa: CASRKQGVDTEAFF

abundance: NA
v_gene: TRBV6-5
j_gene: TRBJ2-3
len: 11
d_gene: NA
CDR3nt: TGTGCCAGCAGCTCAATAGATACGCAGTATTTT
CDR3aa: CASSSIDTQYF

abundance: NA
v_gene: TRBV5-1
j_gene: TRBJ1-1
len: 14
d_gene: NA
CDR3nt: TGCGCCAGCAGCTTGGCCGGCAGTAGTTCAGCAGCTTTCTTT
CDR3aa: CASSLAGSSSAAFF

abundance: few
v_gene: TRBV7-9
j_gene: TRBJ2-3
len: 15
d_gene: TRBD2
CDR3nt: TGTGCCTCAGCCCCCCCCGGGAGGGCCGGAGATACGCAGTATTTT
CDR3aa: CASAPPGRAGDTQYF

abundance: few
v_gene: TRBV27
j_gene: TRBJ1-5
len: 18
d_gene: TRBD1
CDR3nt: TGTGCCAGCAGTTTCATAGACCCCACAGGACAGGGGGATCAGCCCCAGCATTTT
CDR3aa: CASSFIDPTGQGDQPQHF

abundance: many
v_gene: TRBV3-1
j_gene: TRBJ2-5
len: 15
d_gene: NA
CDR3nt: TGTGCCAGCAGCCAACTGGACCGGGACCAAGAGACCCAGTACTTC
CDR3aa: CASSQLDRDQETQYF

abundance: few
v_gene: TRBV5-6
j_gene: TRBJ2-6
len: 17
d_gene: TRBD1
CDR3nt: TGTGCCAGCAACTCACTCCTCAGGGGGCCTGGGGCCAACGTCCTGACTTTC
CDR3aa: CASNSLLRGPGANVLTF

abundance: few
v_gene: TRBV6-5
j_gene: TRBJ2-5
len: 15
d_gene: NA
CDR3nt: TGTGCCAGCAGTTACAGTGGGAGGCCCCTAGAGACCCAGTACTTC
CDR3aa: CASSYSGRPLETQYF

abundance: few
v_gene: TRBV5-1
j_gene: TRBJ2-2
len: 18
d_gene: TRBD2
CDR3nt: TGCGCCAGCAGCTCCACCTCGAGTAGCGGGCAGGACACCGGGGAGCTGTTTTTT
CDR3aa: CASSSTSSSGQDTGELFF

abundance: NA
v_gene: TRBV5-1
j_gene: TRBJ1-4
len: 14
d_gene: TRBD1
CDR3nt: TGCGCCAGCAGCGTCGGGACAGTCAATGAAAAACTGTTTTTT
CDR3aa: CASSVGTVNEKLFF

abundance: NA
v_gene: TRBV7-2
j_gene: TRBJ1-5
len: 15
d_gene: NA
CDR3nt: TGTGCCAGCAGCTTAAGAGTGGGGCAGGGGCAGCCCCAGCATTTT
CDR3aa: CASSLRVGQGQPQHF

abundance: NA
v_gene: TRBV5-1
j_gene: TRBJ1-1
len: 14
d_gene: NA
CDR3nt: TGCGCCAGCAGCTTGGAAAGGGTGAGAACTGAAGCTTTCTTT
CDR3aa: CASSLERVRTEAFF

abundance: NA
v_gene: TRBV2
j_gene: TRBJ2-1
len: 12
d_gene: NA
CDR3nt: TGTGCCAGCAGGCGTGGGGGCGATGAGCAGTTCTTC
CDR3aa: CASRRGGDEQFF

abundance: few
v_gene: TRBV7-2
j_gene: TRBJ2-6
len: 16
d_gene: NA
CDR3nt: TGTGCCAGCACCGGGACATTAAGCTCTGGGGCCAACGTCCTGACTTTC
CDR3aa: CASTGTLSSGANVLTF

abundance: NA
v_gene: TRBV20-1
j_gene: TRBJ1-5
len: 13
d_gene: NA
CDR3nt: TGCAGTGCTAGAGTGTCCCCTAATCAGCCCCAGCATTTT
CDR3aa: CSARVSPNQPQHF

abundance: few
v_gene: TRBV12-3/TRBV12-4
j_gene: TRBJ1-2
len: 14
d_gene: NA
CDR3nt: TGTGCCAGCAGTTTAGCGGGAGGTAACTATGGCTACACCTTC
CDR3aa: CASSLAGGNYGYTF

abundance: few
v_gene: TRBV5-8
j_gene: TRBJ2-1
len: 15
d_gene: TRBD1
CDR3nt: TGTGCCAGCAGCTTCAGGGGGCAATCCTACAATGAGCAGTTCTTC
CDR3aa: CASSFRGQSYNEQFF

abundance: few
v_gene: TRBV20-1
j_gene: TRBJ2-3
len: 15
d_gene: TRBD1
CDR3nt: TGCAGTGCGACTTCAGGGGGCAGGAGCACAGATACGCAGTATTTT
CDR3aa: CSATSGGRSTDTQYF

abundance: NA
v_gene: TRBV6-5
j_gene: TRBJ2-7
len: 15
d_gene: TRBD2
CDR3nt: TGTGCCAGCAGTTCCTTAGCGGGATTCTCCTACGAGCAGTACTTC
CDR3aa: CASSSLAGFSYEQYF

abundance: NA
v_gene: TRBV7-9
j_gene: TRBJ2-1
len: 14
d_gene: NA
CDR3nt: TGTGCCAGCAGTCGAGACCCAGGTGCCGGTGAGCAGTTCTTC
CDR3aa: CASSRDPGAGEQFF